The 27 T cell receptor beta chains below all came from one sample that was sequenced in a study of monozygotic twins with cystic fibrosis. This table comes from immunoSEQ multiplex PCR, and its TCRdb copy is limited to in-frame clones, with some not included. The sample has under 1,200 clones, 90% to 95% seen once. Sequenced input: blood. The receptors were gathered from a boy between 10 and 17 years old with cystic fibrosis.

The CDR3 reads CASSLVGGSFYNEQFF. The CDR3, as DNA: TGTGCCAGCAGTTTAGTTGGGGGCAGCTTTTACAATGAGCAGTTCTTC. The chain is built from TRBV28 and TRBJ2-1, with a tentative D call TRBD1 (6 bases). Between the trimmed V and J ends, which lost 2 bases and 4 bases, there was a span of 15 bases. This CDR3 has 16 residues. CDR1 is MDHEN, CDR2 SYDVKM, per germline.

The DNA for the CDR3 is TGTGCCAGCAGTGCGGGCCCAACGGAGACCCAGTACTTC. Its translation is CASSAGPTETQYF. The rearrangement uses TRBV2 and TRBJ2-5; no definite D call. Germline CDR1 is SNHLY and CDR2 is FYNNEI. The CDR3 has 13 residues. V dropped 4 bases and J dropped 5 bases, with 11 bases sitting between them.

This clone was observed once. The V gene is TRBV7-2, the J gene TRBJ2-2; tentative D call: TRBD1 (5 bases). Trimming removed 2 bases at V and 7 bases at J, with 11 bases between. Germline-derived CDR1 and CDR2 are SGHTA and FQGNSA. The CDR3 has 14 residues. CDR3 protein: CASSLNQGGGELFF. Here the CDR3 DNA reads TGTGCCAGCAGCTTAAATCAGGGCGGCGGGGAGCTGTTTTTT. The full variable domain, its missing parts supplied by reference TRBV7-2 and TRBJ2-2, is GAGVSQSPSNKVTEKGKDVELRCDPISGHTALYWYRQSLGQGLEFLIYFQGNSAPDKSGLPSDRFSAERTGGSVSTLTIQRTQQEDSAVYLCASSLNQGGGELFFGEGSRLTVL.

This chain links TRBV27 with TRBJ2-7, with TRBD2 matching 7 bases. Germline values: CDR1 MNHEY, CDR2 SMNVEV (reference sequence). The CDR3 runs 16 residues. V lost 0 bases and J lost 2; bases outside the gene matches: 7. The DNA of the CDR3 is TGTGCCAGCAGTTTATCTTCCGGGGGGTCGGCCTACGAGCAGTACTTC. Its protein product is CASSLSSGGSAYEQYF.

The chain combines TRBV5-4 with TRBJ1-2; 8 bases map to TRBD1. Germline values: CDR1 SGHNT, CDR2 YYREEE (reference sequence). CDR3 length equals 17 residues. Unmatched junction bases numbered 16, after V lost 3 bases and J lost 6 bases. CDR3 bases: TGTGCCAGCAGCTCAGAAACGACAGGGGCGTTTTTTGATGGCTACACCTTC. This gives the protein CASSSETTGAFFDGYTF.

V and J are TRBV18 and TRBJ2-6; D call uncertain. This CDR3 is 17 amino acids long. Per germline, CDR1 KGHSH and CDR2 LQKENI. Between the trimmed V and J ends, which lost 3 bases and 0 bases, there was a span of 12 bases. The CDR3 nucleotides are TGTGCCAGCTCACCCCCAGCCTTGACCTCTGGGGCCAACGTCCTGACTTTC. This codes for CASSPPALTSGANVLTF.

Worth noting for this clone: A read error may produce the germline difference seen at one junction end. This chain joins TRBV27 and TRBJ1-1; the D gene is possibly TRBD1 (6 bases). Germline-derived CDR1 and CDR2 are MNHEY and SMNVEV (reference sequence). The CDR3 is 12 amino acids. The chain's CDR3 is CASIGGGTESFF. The CDR3 bases are TGTGCCAGCATTGGGGGCGGCACTGAATCTTTCTTT.

This clone was seen more than once but under ten times. The chain links TRBV4-1 to TRBJ2-2, with 11 bases matching TRBD2. CDR3 length: 16 residues. In germline, CDR1 is MGHRA, CDR2 YSYEKL. V lost 4 bases, J lost 7 bases, and 8 bases stayed unmatched. CDR3 coding DNA: TGCGCCAGCAGCCTTTTTAGCGGGAGGGCCAGCGGGGAGCTGTTTTTT. This encodes CASSLFSGRASGELFF.

The chain links TRBV11-2 to TRBJ2-1; 10 bases are shared with TRBD2. Per the germline V gene, CDR1 is SGHAT and CDR2 is FQNNGV. V shed 5 bases and J 8 bases; nucleotides not matched to a gene: 12. CDR3 length equals 16 residues. CDR3 sequence (DNA): TGTGCCAGCAGCCGAATAGGGGGACTAGCGCACGATGAGCAGTTCTTC. Its protein is CASSRIGGLAHDEQFF.

Here the CDR3 reads CASSEESRTPHGYTF. The CDR3 DNA is TGTGCCAGCAGTGAAGAATCGCGGACCCCCCACGGCTACACCTTC. The chain has TRBV6-1 and TRBJ1-2; D unclear. Germline V gene data show CDR1 as MNHNS and CDR2 as SASEGT. The ends were cut back, 1 base at V and 8 bases at J, with 17 bases in the middle. CDR3 length: 15 residues.

This chain joins TRBV2 and TRBJ1-1; TRBD1 matches at 7 bases. Trimming removed 6 bases from V and 4 bases from J; junction bases left unmatched: 8. The CDR3 contains 14 residues. The germline CDR1 and CDR2 sequences are SNHLY and FYNNEI. The CDR3 sequence: CASRNRGGGTEAFF. In nucleotides, the CDR3 is TGTGCCAGCAGGAACAGGGGAGGTGGCACTGAAGCTTTCTTT.

The chain has TRBV7-8 and TRBJ2-3, with 9 bases fitting TRBD2. The trim removed 4 bases at V and 0 bases at J, leaving 11 bases unmatched. Germline-derived CDR1 and CDR2 are SGHVS and FQNEAQ. The CDR3 runs 18 residues. DNA of the CDR3: TGTGCCAGCAGCTCTAGCGGGATTATCCCCCCTAGCACAGATACGCAGTATTTT. As protein: CASSSSGIIPPSTDTQYF.

The chain couples TRBV6-4 to TRBJ2-3; possible D gene TRBD2, 7 bases. The V gene's germline CDR1 is MRHNA and CDR2 SNTAGT. This CDR3 has 14 residues. The V end lost 3 bases, the J end lost 2 bases, and 9 bases lay between the germline ends. The CDR3 nucleotides are TGTGCCAGCAGTGAGGGGGGGGCCACAGATACGCAGTATTTT. The encoded protein is CASSEGGATDTQYF.

The chain recombines TRBV10-3 with TRBJ2-1, with D tentatively TRBD2 (6 bases). The CDR3 is 17 residues long. Germline V gives CDR1 ENHRY, CDR2 SYGVKD. Trimming stripped 2 bases from V and 0 bases from J, with 14 bases between. The CDR3 region is CAISELTTRNSYNEQFF. For the CDR3, the DNA is TGTGCCATCAGTGAGCTTACGACTAGAAACTCCTACAATGAGCAGTTCTTC.

The chain joins TRBV9 to TRBJ1-1; 8 bases are shared with TRBD1. Unmatched junction bases numbered 13, after V lost 4 bases and J lost 5 bases. CDR3 length equals 16 residues. Per germline, CDR1 SGDLS and CDR2 YYNGEE. The CDR3 DNA reads TGTGCCAGCAGCCCCCGACAGGGGCTAATGGGGACTGAAGCTTTCTTT. Translating gives CASSPRQGLMGTEAFF.

The chain couples TRBV20-1 to TRBJ1-4; D remains ambiguous. This CDR3 contains 10 residues. CDR1 is DFQATT and CDR2 is SNEGSKA in the germline V gene (reference sequence). Trimming removed 6 bases at V and 10 bases at J, with 9 bases between. CDR3 DNA: TGCAGTGCGGGCTTAACAAAACTGTTTTTT. Translated: CSAGLTKLFF.

This chain links TRBV11-3 with TRBJ1-1; D not resolved. The CDR3 has 15 amino acids. Germline V CDR1 and CDR2: SGHNT, YENEEA. The ends were cut back, 1 base at V and 0 bases at J, with 9 bases in the middle. For the CDR3, the DNA is TGTGCCAGCAGCTTAGGGGTGGGAATGAACACTGAAGCTTTCTTT. Its protein is CASSLGVGMNTEAFF. Based on the CDR3 plus reference TRBV11-3 and TRBJ1-1, the full variable domain is EAGVVQSPRYKIIEKKQPVAFWCNPISGHNTLYWYLQNLGQGPELLIRYENEEAVDDSQLPKDRFSAERLKGVDSTLKIQPAELGDSAVYLCASSLGVGMNTEAFFGQGTRLTVV.

V is TRBV30 and J is TRBJ2-3, with 8 nucleotides matching TRBD2. Trimming cost V 0 bases and J 5 bases; bases outside gene matches: 4. Germline V gene sequence: CDR1 GTSNPN, CDR2 SVGIG (reference sequence). The CDR3 is 14 amino acids. The CDR3 region has the DNA TGTGCCTGGAGTGTTGGTAGCGGGATAGATACGCAGTATTTT. Its translation is CAWSVGSGIDTQYF.

The chain is built from TRBV6-5 and TRBJ1-4; 7 bases are shared with TRBD1. This CDR3 spans 15 amino acids. The germline V gene encodes CDR1 MNHEY and CDR2 SVGAGI. Trimming removed 5 bases from V and 7 bases from J; junction bases left unmatched: 10. CDR3 nucleotides: TGTGCCAGCAGTAAGACCAGGGGGGTTATTGAAAAACTGTTTTTT. This sequence encodes CASSKTRGVIEKLFF.

The chain uses TRBV6-6 and TRBJ2-5, with D unresolved. Deletions cut 5 bases from V and 5 bases from J, with 6 bases between. Germline V gene sequence: CDR1 MNHNY, CDR2 SVGAGI (reference sequence). The CDR3 sequence is 11 residues long. The CDR3 DNA follows: TGTGCCAGCAGTACGGATGAGACCCAGTACTTC. This sequence encodes CASSTDETQYF.

The V call is TRBV6-1, the J call TRBJ1-4, with D tentatively TRBD1 (5 bases). V was clipped by 2 bases and J by 4 bases, with 11 bases between them. The CDR3 loop spans 15 amino acids. CDR1 MNHNS and CDR2 SASEGT come from the germline V gene. CDR3 coding DNA: TGTGCCAGCAGTGAACAAGACAGACATAATGAAAAACTGTTTTTT. Amino acids: CASSEQDRHNEKLFF.

The V gene is TRBV10-3, the J gene TRBJ2-7, with D possibly TRBD2 on 6 matching bases. The V end was cut by 7 bases, the J end by 4 bases, with 20 bases between. Germline-derived CDR1 and CDR2 are ENHRY and SYGVKD. The CDR3 runs to 15 residues. The CDR3 nucleotides read TGTGCCATCAAGGATGACACCCGACGGGGGTACGAGCAGTACTTC. Translating it yields CAIKDDTRRGYEQYF.

This chain uses TRBV5-1 with TRBJ1-6; D perhaps matches TRBD1 (6 bases). Germline V lookup: CDR1 SGHRS, CDR2 YFSETQ. The length of the CDR3 is 15 residues. Trimming removed 0 bases at V and 9 bases at J, with 13 bases between. CDR3 bases: TGCGCCAGCAGCTTGGAGGGGGGGTTCGGTTCACCCCTCCACTTT. It codes for CASSLEGGFGSPLHF.

The V call is TRBV7-7, the J call TRBJ2-6; no clear D gene. The CDR3 consists of 16 residues. The ends were cut back, 5 bases at V and 5 bases at J, with 16 bases in the middle. Germline V lookup: CDR1 SSHAT, CDR2 FNYEAQ (reference sequence). CDR3 loop: CASSGRRQSRANVLTF. For the CDR3, the DNA is TGTGCCAGCAGCGGCCGTAGACAAAGTCGGGCCAACGTCCTGACTTTC.

V is TRBV7-6 and J is TRBJ1-1; TRBD1 is a possible D gene (5 bases). Per the germline V gene, CDR1 is SGHVS and CDR2 is FNYEAQ. V shed 3 bases and J shed 10 bases, with 15 bases lying between them. The CDR3 totals 13 residues. CDR3 nucleotides: TGTGCCAGCAGCTTGGGGTCTGAAACAGGAGCTTTCTTT. Protein product: CASSLGSETGAFF. Variable domain in full (rest from reference TRBV7-6 and TRBJ1-1): GAGVSQSPRYKVTKRGQDVALRCDPISGHVSLYWYRQALGQGPEFLTYFNYEAQQDKSGLPNDRFSAERPEGSISTLTIQRTEQRDSAMYRCASSLGSETGAFFGQGTRLTVV.

This chain links TRBV28 with TRBJ2-2, with D possibly matching TRBD2 (5 bases). V was clipped by 2 bases and J by 2 bases, with 9 bases between them. Germline lookup yields CDR1 MDHEN and CDR2 SYDVKM. This CDR3 comprises 15 residues. The CDR3, as DNA: TGTGCCAGCAGTTTACCTGGACTCAACACCGGGGAGCTGTTTTTT. Its protein is CASSLPGLNTGELFF.

The chain joins TRBV9 to TRBJ2-3; 9 bases map to TRBD2. Looked up from germline, CDR1 is SGDLS and CDR2 is YYNGEE. The CDR3 length is 16 residues. V lost 0 bases to trimming and J lost 3 bases; unmatched junction nucleotides: 5. CDR3 bases: TGTGCCAGCAGCGTAGCTTACAGCGGGAGGACAGATACGCAGTATTTT. Translating gives CASSVAYSGRTDTQYF. The variable domain in full, with the rest retrieved from reference TRBV9 and TRBJ2-3, is DSGVTQTPKHLITATGQRVTLRCSPRSGDLSVYWYQQSLDQGLQFLIQYYNGEERAKGNILERFSAQQFPDLHSELNLSSLELGDSALYFCASSVAYSGRTDTQYFGPGTRLTVL.